The 20 T cell receptor beta chains below were found in one sample sequenced in a study of radiation and T cells in renal cell carcinoma. Treatment of the sample: treatment-naive control, cytoreductive nephrectomy. The assay was immunoSEQ multiplex PCR, and TCRdb's table has in-frame clones only and misses some. Here the sample spans more than 11,000 clones, 55% to 70% being singletons. The sequencing used tumor tissue, collected from a patient whose treatment was nephrectomy without radiotherapy. Receptor source: a man between 50 and 59 years old with renal cell carcinoma.

The CDR3 loop reads CASSERRQGTFLYTF. In nucleotides, the CDR3 is TGTGCCAGCAGCGAGAGACGCCAGGGAACCTTCCTATACACCTTC. J is TRBJ1-2 and V is TRBV7-8; D perhaps matches TRBD1 (5 bases). V gave up 5 bases and J gave up 11 bases, with 24 bases separating them. Germline V gene sequence: CDR1 SGHVS, CDR2 FQNEAQ. CDR3 length: 15 residues.

The chain has TRBV6-1 and TRBJ2-7; TRBD1 agrees at 9 bases. The germline V gene has CDR1 MNHNS and CDR2 SASEGT. The CDR3 length is 15 residues. Unmatched junction bases numbered 8, after V lost 7 bases and J lost 1 base. DNA of the CDR3: TGTGCCAGCAACCTCCTGGGACAGGGTTCCTACGAGCAGTACTTC. Encoded protein: CASNLLGQGSYEQYF.

The chain recombines TRBV29-1 with TRBJ2-1, with D possibly TRBD2 on 6 matching bases. This CDR3 spans 13 amino acids. Germline lookup yields CDR1 SQVTM and CDR2 ANQGSEA. The ends were cut back, 7 bases at V and 9 bases at J, with 19 bases in the middle. The CDR3 reads CSGEQSRGIEQFF. The DNA for the CDR3 is TGCAGCGGGGAGCAGTCGCGGGGTATTGAGCAGTTCTTC.

CDR3 coding DNA: TGTGCCAGCAGCTCGAGAGACAGGGTCAATGAGCAGTTCTTC. This codes for CASSSRDRVNEQFF. This chain joins TRBV7-8 and TRBJ2-1; 7 bases map to TRBD1. Trimming removed 4 bases from V and 6 bases from J; junction bases left unmatched: 6. Germline loops: CDR1 SGHVS, CDR2 FQNEAQ. The CDR3 runs to 14 residues.

With regard to this clone: Other DNA sequences of this sample code for an identical CDR3. The CDR3: CASTGQNTEAFF. The CDR3 DNA reads TGCGCCAGCACCGGGCAGAACACTGAAGCTTTCTTT. The chain is built from TRBV5-1 and TRBJ1-1, with unresolved D. Trimming left V 6 bases short and J 1 base short, with 7 bases between. The V gene's germline CDR1 is SGHRS and CDR2 YFSETQ. The CDR3 length is 12 residues.

This sequence joins TRBV5-8 and TRBJ1-5; 7 nucleotides match TRBD1. The CDR3 is 13 amino acids. Germline trimming cut 4 bases from V and 6 bases from J; bases unmatched to any gene: 4. Germline-derived CDR1 and CDR2 are SGHTS and YDEGEE. CDR3 sequence: CASSADRVQPQHF. In nucleotides, the CDR3 is TGTGCCAGCAGCGCAGACAGGGTTCAGCCCCAGCATTTT.

The V gene is TRBV19, the J gene TRBJ2-7; TRBD1 agrees at 8 bases. CDR3 length: 14 residues. The ends lost 3 bases at V and 7 bases at J; junction bases unmatched: 8. Germline V gene lookup returns CDR1 LNHDA and CDR2 SQIVND (reference sequence). The CDR3 loop is CASSMGQGAGEQYF. Here the CDR3 DNA reads TGTGCCAGTAGTATGGGTCAGGGGGCAGGAGAGCAGTACTTC.

The chain has TRBV11-3 and TRBJ2-7; 9 bases are shared with TRBD2. CDR3 length: 14 amino acids. Per the germline V gene, CDR1 is SGHNT and CDR2 is YENEEA. Losses at the gene ends were 6 bases for V and 6 bases for J; bases not matched to a gene: 9. CDR3 amino acids: CASRTLAGNSEQYF. In DNA form, the CDR3 reads TGTGCCAGCAGGACACTAGCGGGTAATTCCGAGCAGTACTTC.

This clone appeared once. The J gene is TRBJ2-2, the V gene TRBV25-1; possibly TRBD1 for D (5 bases). Trimming shortened V by 1 base and J by 5 bases, and 20 bases separated the two germline ends. Germline V gives CDR1 MGHDK, CDR2 SYGVNS. This CDR3 contains 18 residues. CDR3 bases: TGTGCCAGCAGTGAATTTGGGTCCGAGCTGGCAGGGACCGGGGAGCTGTTTTTT. Translating it yields CASSEFGSELAGTGELFF.

This clone was counted between two and nine times. This chain links TRBV13 with TRBJ2-1; 8 bases are a match to TRBD2. The junction had 2 bases not matched to a gene; V was cut back by 4 bases and J by 6 bases. In germline, CDR1 is PRHDT, CDR2 FYEKMQ (reference sequence). This CDR3 is 13 amino acids long. CDR3 amino acids: CASSSTSGNEQFF. For the CDR3, the DNA is TGTGCCAGCAGCTCCACTAGCGGCAATGAGCAGTTCTTC.

This clone has only one observation. The chain couples TRBV5-4 to TRBJ2-5; the match to TRBD1 covers 9 bases. Germline V gene lookup returns CDR1 SGHNT and CDR2 YYREEE (reference sequence). Trimming at V came to 0 bases and at J to 5 bases, leaving 11 bases not matched to a gene. The CDR3 totals 17 residues. The CDR3 DNA is TGTGCCAGCAGCTTGGCCTACGGAGGCGGACAGGGGGAGACCCAGTACTTC. It is translated as CASSLAYGGGQGETQYF.

V is TRBV28 and J is TRBJ2-4, with D possibly TRBD2 on 6 matching bases. This CDR3 is 16 amino acids long. CDR1 is MDHEN and CDR2 is SYDVKM in the germline V gene. The V end was cut by 2 bases, the J end by 0 bases, with 11 bases between. In DNA form, the CDR3 reads TGTGCCAGCAGTTTACCGGGACTCCTAGCCAAAAACATTCAGTACTTC. Translating it yields CASSLPGLLAKNIQYF.

The chain joins TRBV30 to TRBJ1-4, with 7 bases that match TRBD1. The CDR3 extends over 14 amino acids. The V gene end was trimmed by 2 bases and the J gene end by 7 bases; junction bases not matched to a gene: 7. Per germline, CDR1 GTSNPN and CDR2 SVGIG (reference sequence). Here the CDR3 reads CAWSTGTVGEKLFF. In nucleotides, the CDR3 is TGTGCCTGGAGTACCGGGACAGTCGGTGAAAAACTGTTTTTT.

V gene TRBV10-3 combines with J gene TRBJ1-3; D is uncertain. V lost 4 bases and J 4 bases, leaving 8 bases between the germline ends. Looked up from germline, CDR1 is ENHRY and CDR2 is SYGVKD. CDR3 length: 13 residues. The CDR3 here is CAISADPGNTIYF. CDR3 nucleotide sequence: TGTGCCATCAGTGCTGACCCCGGAAACACCATATATTTT.

This clone is a singleton in its sample. This chain links TRBV29-1 with TRBJ2-1, with 10 bases matching TRBD2. The CDR3 covers 13 residues. The ends lost 0 bases at V and 16 bases at J; junction bases unmatched: 9. Germline V lookup: CDR1 SQVTM, CDR2 ANQGSEA. The CDR3 region is CSVEDRLAGVQFF. CDR3 DNA sequence: TGCAGCGTTGAAGATCGTCTAGCGGGGGTACAATTCTTC.

The chain is built from TRBV19 and TRBJ1-1, with a possible D match to TRBD1 (6 bases). Germline V gene lookup returns CDR1 LNHDA and CDR2 SQIVND (reference sequence). V lost 3 bases, J lost 5 bases, and 19 bases lay in between. The CDR3 totals 16 residues. The CDR3 here is CASSMGGYRAKTEAFF. Here the CDR3 DNA reads TGTGCCAGTAGTATGGGTGGGTACAGGGCGAAGACTGAAGCTTTCTTT.

V usage is TRBV19 and J usage is TRBJ2-6, with D uncertain. CDR1 is LNHDA and CDR2 is SQIVND in the germline V gene (reference sequence). Between the trimmed V and J ends, which lost 5 bases and 0 bases, there was a span of 8 bases. The CDR3 covers 15 residues. CDR3 residues: CASSVTGSGANVLTF. Written as DNA, the CDR3 is TGTGCCAGTAGTGTGACTGGCTCTGGGGCCAACGTCCTGACTTTC.

This chain links TRBV6-4 with TRBJ2-1; the D gene is possibly TRBD2 (6 bases). Germline V gene sequence: CDR1 MRHNA, CDR2 SNTAGT. With 0 bases removed from V and 5 bases from J, the gap between germline ends came to 11 bases. The CDR3 runs 15 residues. Written as DNA, the CDR3 is TGTGCCAGCAGTGACTCGGGCGGGGCCCACAATGAGCAGTTCTTC. Its protein product is CASSDSGGAHNEQFF.

This clone came up a few times. The chain combines TRBV5-1 with TRBJ2-1; 13 nucleotides match TRBD2. From germline, CDR1 is SGHRS and CDR2 YFSETQ. The V segment lost 3 bases and the J segment 7 bases; nucleotides outside the gene matches: 4. This CDR3 is built from 15 residues. CDR3 bases: TGCGCCAGCAGCTCACTAGCGGGGGGGCTTAATGAGCAGTTCTTC. It yields the protein CASSSLAGGLNEQFF. Complete variable domain (other parts from reference TRBV5-1 and TRBJ2-1): KAGVTQTPRYLIKTRGQQVTLSCSPISGHRSVSWYQQTPGQGLQFLFEYFSETQRNKGNFPGRFSGRQFSNSRSEMNVSTLELGDSALYLCASSSLAGGLNEQFFGPGTRLTVL.

The V gene is TRBV7-8, the J gene TRBJ2-3; 11 bases line up with TRBD2. Germline assignment: CDR1 SGHVS and CDR2 FQNEAQ. The junction had 10 bases not matched to a gene; V was cut back by 5 bases and J by 0 bases. The CDR3 loop spans 18 amino acids. In DNA form, the CDR3 reads TGTGCCAGCAGCACAAATTTAGCGGGGGGGCGAAGCACAGATACGCAGTATTTT. Amino acids: CASSTNLAGGRSTDTQYF. The full variable domain, completed using reference TRBV7-8 and TRBJ2-3, is GAGVSQSPRYKVAKRGQDVALRCDPISGHVSLFWYQQALGQGPEFLTYFQNEAQLDKSGLPSDRFFAERPEGSVSTLKIQRTQQEDSAVYLCASSTNLAGGRSTDTQYFGPGTRLTVL.